This T cell receptor beta chain is drawn from a study of patients and donors after allogeneic stem cell transplantation. Each CDR3 protein gets one entry after TCRdb re-called the RT-PCR reads with MiXCR. The table shows 9,000 to 15,000 distinct CDR3 sequences, with less than 25% occurring only once. Germline V gene sequence: CDR1 DFQATT, CDR2 SNEGSKA (reference sequence). CDR3 length: 15 residues. V lost 3 bases and J lost 5; bases outside the gene matches: 9. The chain combines TRBV20-1 with TRBJ2-1, with 8 bases fitting TRBD2. The receptor's source is a human donor who was either an allogeneic HSCT recipient or a stem cell or donor lymphocyte infusion donor (not recorded which). It is not recorded whose cells these are; they may come from a transplant donor. Material for sequencing was blood, either unsorted or a sorted T cell fraction (not recorded which). The CDR3 loop is CSASGGLAGHNEQFF. In DNA form, the CDR3 reads TGCAGTGCTAGTGGTGGCCTAGCGGGCCACAATGAGCAGTTCTTC.